This T cell receptor beta chain originates from a study of CD8 T cells in ankylosing spondylitis (TCRdb year 2017). About the study as a whole: T cell receptor beta repertoires were profiled in healthy donors and ankylosing spondylitis patients so that disease-linked TCR variants could be found. In total, the full study cohort was made up of 85 to 140 healthy donors and more than 20 ankylosing spondylitis patients. Peripheral blood was sampled, and synovial fluid was additionally collected from ankylosing spondylitis patients.

Reading the germline V gene gives CDR1 SGHDT and CDR2 YYEEEE. V sheds 0 bases and J sheds 5 bases, leaving 14 bases between their ends. Including cysteine and phenylalanine, the CDR3 has 15 amino acids. CDR3 DNA is the only sequence kept; it has 45 bases, read in frame from the first base. On the study overall, not on this receptor specifically: A CD8+ phenotype was shown by the disease-linked clones, which were found at relatively low frequencies in peripheral blood. Significant enrichment of the disease-linked clones was reported in matched synovial fluid samples from ankylosing spondylitis patients. Some of the motif variants had been reported before in the synovial fluid and blood of reactive arthritis patients, a finding that suggests common disease-initiation mechanisms. Blood from ankylosing spondylitis patients appeared to be characterized by a TCR beta motif made up of under 10 highly homologous amino acid variants.

The data were produced on an Illumina HiSeq 2500. Quantitative 5'-RACE with molecular barcodes was the method used to prepare the TCR beta libraries. As for the authors' bioinformatics: To identify disease-linked TCR variants, a new computational method was used, one built on a probabilistic model of VDJ rearrangement. The public sequencing data were trimmed at Q25 with fastp and processed into clonotypes with MiXCR by TCRdb, which kept only in-frame beta chains. For every CDR3 protein sequence, its rows merge into one entry that carries the most common genes and DNA. It is TCRdb's table, rather than the study itself, that gives the V and J calls and clone size. The sample table records around 250,000 distinct CDR3 sequences; about 20% of these occur just once. The ten largest clonotypes hold roughly a third of the sample. This clonotype was counted a few times. Which antigen it targets is not known. Per-base qualities were not stored, and no clone one base away is much larger.

Sequencing was done on a sample of blood, either unsorted or a sorted T cell fraction (not recorded which). The TCR sequence derives from a male donor with ankylosing spondylitis or in good health (not recorded which). This chain is built from TRBV5-6 and TRBJ2-5; the D gene identity is not certain. The DNA sequence is as follows: TGTGCCAGCAGCTTGGGGGTCTTCGCCCGGGAGACCCAGTACTTC. Its coded protein is CASSLGVFARETQYF.